This T cell receptor (beta chain) was recovered during a study of graft-versus-host responses after intestinal transplantation. Remarks on this clone: The antigen is undetermined.

CDR1 and CDR2 (germline): MDHEN, SYDVKM. Deletions cut 3 bases from V and 2 bases from J, with 11 bases between. CDR3 length equals 14 residues. Sequenced by immunoSEQ multiplex PCR; TCRdb stores in-frame clones only, minus some. The table has about 50,000 clones, around 90% seen once. Specimen: unstimulated CD4+ T cells sorted from spleen or lymph node cells, collected before transplant. This clonotype originated in a human donor who was the organ donor for an intestinal transplant. V is TRBV28 and J is TRBJ2-7; D tentatively reads TRBD1 or TRBD2 (6 bases each). This CDR3 reads CASSLMGGPYEQYF. In DNA form, the CDR3 reads TGTGCCAGCAGTTTGATGGGGGGCCCCTACGAGCAGTACTTC.